In its sample, the clone carrying this T cell receptor (beta chain) was seen once. Antigen specificity is unknown. The CDR3 spans 13 residues. Germline V gene lookup returns CDR1 MGHRA and CDR2 YSYEKL. V lost 8 bases and J lost 3, with 10 bases in between. The sample is drawn from a study of T cell responses to AZD1222 COVID-19 vaccine. The protocol was immunoSEQ multiplex PCR, while the TCRdb copy is restricted to in-frame clones and leaves out a portion. This table has approximately 130,000 clones, roughly 85% appearing once. General study findings and limits: It was only after the peak T cell response that any repertoires were sampled. Spike-specific TCR repertoires showed rising breadth and depth after two AZD1222 doses.

This receptor was identified in an adult who received the MenACWY meningococcal vaccine as a control. This rearrangement joins TRBV4-1 to TRBJ1-4, with D perhaps matching TRBD1 (5 bases). The specimen was peripheral blood, collected 28 days after the second dose of the MenACWY control vaccine. CDR3 coding DNA: TGCGCCAGCGAACAGGCTCCTAATGAAAAACTGTTTTTT. It is translated as CASEQAPNEKLFF.